This T cell receptor (beta chain) comes out of a study of blood T cell repertoires in COVID-19 (TCRdb year 2020). Regarding the complete study: Samples from collaborators originated in the United States, Italy and Spain and spanned both the acute and convalescent phases of COVID-19. The prospective study material was composed of cDNA or gDNA derived from T cells, B-cell-depleted T cells, or PBMCs. Deeply sampled blood TCRbeta repertoires from subjects exposed to, actively infected with, or recovered from COVID-19 were included in the dataset. The repertoires were released in a freely available public database intended as a resource for research on the immune response to SARS-CoV-2. Samples were obtained from the ongoing ImmuneRACE study (first 160 participants) and from over a thousand subjects provided by 6 global collaborators. A de-identified subject ID, COVID-19 status, age in years and sex were almost always included in the sample metadata. HLA class I and class II types, where available, came from metadata supplied by the sample provider rather than from assay-based typing.

TCRbeta CDR3 regions were amplified from genomic DNA using the immunoSEQ Assay, a bias-controlled multiplex PCR. Concerning the study's data processing: The number of nucleated cells in each sample was estimated by amplification of reference gene primers within the assay. Sequence reads were collapsed and filtered to measure the absolute abundance of every unique TCRbeta CDR3 rearrangement. Productive Simpson clonality was computed per sample as the square root of Simpson's diversity index over productive rearrangements. TCRdb mirrors the immuneACCESS table, restricted to in-frame sequences. Some clones are absent from its copies; in checked studies, under half trace to an unresolved V gene, and the reason for the others is unknown. V and J calls and clone size come straight from that table; D and trimming were deduced from the DNA. This sample holds just under 350,000 clones; 90% to 95% were observed only once. Clones ranked in the top ten supply 2.5% to 4% of the sample.

V is cut by 5 bases and J by 1 base, and the space between the germline ends is 17 bases. The CDR3 sequence holds 16 residues, the cysteine and phenylalanine included. Just CDR3 DNA is preserved here, 48 bases in frame from base 1. CDR1 and CDR2 are drawn from the germline V gene: SGHVS, FQNEAQ. A second Seattle source provided samples from volunteer blood donors who had recovered from COVID-19. Each collaborating institution followed its own protocols to collect whole blood in K2EDTA tubes. Collaborator samples were shipped for TCRbeta analysis as frozen whole blood, isolated PBMCs, or DNA extracted from either sample type. In the case of this clone: Its antigen has not been determined. Nothing much larger sits one base from this clone, and base qualities are not available.

Points the paper makes about the study in general: The quantity of clinical and demographic metadata differed by source and by participant and was supplied without curation.

Sequenced material: peripheral blood. The TCR comes from a woman aged 18 to 35 who had recovered from COVID-19. The sequence links TRBV7-8 to TRBJ1-1; TRBD1 is a weak D gene call, 5 bases matching. The encoded CDR3 is CASSTGPGRGNTEAFF. DNA sequence: TGTGCCAGCAGCACCGGCCCGGGGAGGGGGAACACTGAAGCTTTCTTT.